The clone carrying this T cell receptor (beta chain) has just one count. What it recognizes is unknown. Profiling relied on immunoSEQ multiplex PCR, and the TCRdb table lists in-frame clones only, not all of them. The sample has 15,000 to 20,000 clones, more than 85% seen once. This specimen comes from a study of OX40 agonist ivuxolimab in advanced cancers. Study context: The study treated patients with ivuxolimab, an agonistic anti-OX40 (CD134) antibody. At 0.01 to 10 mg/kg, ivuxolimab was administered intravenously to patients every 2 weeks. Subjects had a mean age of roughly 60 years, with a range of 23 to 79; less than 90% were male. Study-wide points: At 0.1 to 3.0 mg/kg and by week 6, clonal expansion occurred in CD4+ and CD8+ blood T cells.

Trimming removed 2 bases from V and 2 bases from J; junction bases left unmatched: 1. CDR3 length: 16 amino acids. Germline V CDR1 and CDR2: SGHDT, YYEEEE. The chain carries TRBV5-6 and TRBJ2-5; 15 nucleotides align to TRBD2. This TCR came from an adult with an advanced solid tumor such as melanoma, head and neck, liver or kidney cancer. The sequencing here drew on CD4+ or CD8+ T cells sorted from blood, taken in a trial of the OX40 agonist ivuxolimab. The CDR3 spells CASSLGLAGGQETQYF. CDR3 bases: TGTGCCAGCAGCTTAGGACTAGCGGGGGGGCAAGAGACCCAGTACTTC.